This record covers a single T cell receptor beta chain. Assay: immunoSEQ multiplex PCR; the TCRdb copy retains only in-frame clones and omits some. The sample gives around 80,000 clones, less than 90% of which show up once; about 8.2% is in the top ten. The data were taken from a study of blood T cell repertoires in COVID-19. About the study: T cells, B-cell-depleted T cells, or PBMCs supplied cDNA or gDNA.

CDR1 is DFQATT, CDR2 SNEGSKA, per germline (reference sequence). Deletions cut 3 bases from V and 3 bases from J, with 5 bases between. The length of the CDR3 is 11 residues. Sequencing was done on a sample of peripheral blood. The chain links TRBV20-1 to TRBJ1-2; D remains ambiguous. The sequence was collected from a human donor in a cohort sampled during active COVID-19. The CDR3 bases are TGCAGTGCTAGTGTAGACTATGGCTACACCTTC. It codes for CSASVDYGYTF.